Listed here are 11 T cell receptor beta chains from one sample, sequenced in a study of blood T cells in healthy people across ages. With a J-beta primer mix and a sample-barcoded 5' primer, a second PCR ran roughly 7 to 11 cycles. One entry per CDR3 protein, called by TCRdb with MiXCR from the 5' RACE reads. The sample has around 500,000 distinct CDR3 sequences, roughly a quarter seen once; the top ten hold about 3.3%. These data also featured in a second study, about T cells of mothers and their children.

Sequencing input: blood. The source is a boy under 10 years old in good health.

This clonotype was counted between two and nine times. The gene calls are TRBV19 and TRBJ2-7; 10 bases line up with TRBD1. The CDR3 consists of 16 residues. Germline-derived CDR1 and CDR2 are LNHDA and SQIVND (reference sequence). J gave up 4 bases and V 7 bases, and 13 bases lay outside the gene matches. CDR3 sequence: CASKVGEDRGPYEQYF. As DNA, the CDR3 is TGTGCCAGTAAAGTGGGTGAAGACAGGGGGCCTTACGAGCAGTACTTC.

V and J are TRBV6-5 and TRBJ1-2, with TRBD1 matching 10 bases. The CDR3 is made up of 18 amino acids. CDR1 is MNHEY and CDR2 is SVGAGI in the germline V gene. V shed 6 bases and J 0 bases; nucleotides not matched to a gene: 13. The CDR3 spells CASRLDPGQGPPNYGYTF. In DNA, the CDR3 is TGTGCCAGCAGACTCGATCCGGGACAGGGGCCTCCTAACTATGGCTACACCTTC.

V usage is TRBV5-1 and J usage is TRBJ1-4; 12 nucleotides agree with TRBD1. The CDR3 spans 18 residues. Germline V lookup: CDR1 SGHRS, CDR2 YFSETQ. J gave up 7 bases and V 0 bases, and 10 bases lay outside the gene matches. DNA for the CDR3: TGCGCCAGCAGCTTGGAAGGGACAGGGGGCTTTGGTGGTGAAAAACTGTTTTTT. Its translation: CASSLEGTGGFGGEKLFF.

CDR3 loop: CASSPNLGRSTDTQYF. The CDR3, as DNA: TGTGCCAGCAGCCCCAATTTAGGGAGGAGCACAGATACGCAGTATTTT. This chain links TRBV7-2 with TRBJ2-3, with D tentatively TRBD2 (6 bases). The CDR3 has 16 residues. Trimming cost V 5 bases and J 0 bases, with 15 bases left between them. Germline CDR1 and CDR2: SGHTA and FQGNSA.

The CDR3 DNA is TGCAGCGCTCGCGCCTACAATGAGCAGTTCTTC. This gives the protein CSARAYNEQFF. The chain recombines TRBV29-1 with TRBJ2-5, with no clear D. The J call could be wrong; TRBJ2-1 is a better fit for the DNA end. The CDR3 is 11 residues long. Germline V lookup: CDR1 SQVTM, CDR2 ANQGSEA.

This clonotype was picked up a small number of times. Written as DNA, the CDR3 is TGTGCCAGCAGGGCTCAGGGGGTTCGTAACACCGGGGAGCTGTTTTTT. This codes for CASRAQGVRNTGELFF. The gene calls are TRBV2 and TRBJ2-2; TRBD1 matches 7 bases. The CDR3 is made up of 16 amino acids. The germline V gene encodes CDR1 SNHLY and CDR2 FYNNEI. V was pared by 6 bases and J by 2 bases, with 9 bases of the junction left unmatched.

This clonotype was counted ten times or more. The V gene is TRBV12-3 or TRBV12-4, the J gene TRBJ2-4, with D perhaps TRBD2 (6 bases). Trimming shortened V by 6 bases and J by 9 bases, and 15 bases separated the two germline ends. The length of the CDR3 is 13 residues. CDR3 DNA: TGTGCCAGCAGCCCTACTAGCCCCGGCATTCAGTACTTC. It codes for CASSPTSPGIQYF.

The rearrangement uses TRBV20-1 and TRBJ2-1; the D gene could be TRBD1 or TRBD2 (5 bases each). The last part of the DNA fits TRBJ2-7 better; the J call may be wrong. The V gene's germline CDR1 is DFQATT and CDR2 SNEGSKA (reference sequence). The CDR3 is made up of 11 amino acids. The CDR3 here is CSAWGSYEQYF. The CDR3 coding sequence is TGCAGTGCGTGGGGGTCATACGAGCAGTACTTC.

In this sample, this clonotype turned up a few times. The chain recombines TRBV7-6 with TRBJ2-1, with 15 bases that match TRBD2. The V gene end was trimmed by 5 bases and the J gene end by 10 bases; junction bases not matched to a gene: 9. The CDR3 sequence is 16 residues long. The germline gives CDR1 SGHVS, CDR2 FNYEAQ. The CDR3 loop is CASSTGLAGGYAEQFF. CDR3 bases: TGTGCCAGCAGCACAGGACTAGCGGGAGGGTACGCAGAGCAGTTCTTC.

This chain connects TRBV12-3 or TRBV12-4 to TRBJ1-1; TRBD1 matches 7 bases. Trimming cost V 5 bases and J 1 base; bases outside gene matches: 4. The CDR3 length is 14 residues. The CDR3 DNA reads TGTGCCAGCAGTGACACAGGGGCGAACACTGAAGCTTTCTTT. This encodes CASSDTGANTEAFF.

This clonotype was recorded a few times. This chain connects TRBV7-2 to TRBJ2-5, with TRBD2 matching 7 bases. V shed 3 bases, J shed 0 bases, and the junction held 4 bases outside the gene matches. This CDR3 comprises 15 residues. The germline V gene encodes CDR1 SGHTA and CDR2 FQGNSA. CDR3 loop: CASSLSLANQETQYF. The CDR3, as DNA: TGTGCCAGCAGCTTGTCACTAGCGAACCAAGAGACCCAGTACTTC.